A single sample gave rise to the 24 T cell receptor beta chains below, sequenced in a study of T cell responses to AZD1222 COVID-19 vaccine (dated by TCRdb to the early 2020s). Receptor libraries were prepared by the immunoSEQ multiplex PCR assay. TCRdb retrieved this table from immuneACCESS and kept in-frame rearrangements only. Not all clones are present; in checked studies, unresolved V genes account for under half, and no reason is known for the remainder. For this sample there are approximately 150,000 clones; roughly 84% appear just once. The ten biggest clones cover 5% to 6% of the sample. Explained via the paper, the time point label denotes: about 28 days (+/-7) after the second vaccine dose. The sequencing here drew on peripheral blood, taken 28 days after the second AZD1222 dose. The receptor set was obtained from an adult who received the AZD1222 COVID-19 vaccine.

V gene TRBV7-8 combines with J gene TRBJ1-5, with D unresolved. The CDR3 consists of 14 residues. V was cut by 3 bases and J by 4 bases, with 10 bases left in between. The germline V gene encodes CDR1 SGHVS and CDR2 FQNEAQ. CDR3 DNA: TGTGCCAGCAGCTTGGAAAGGGAAAATCAGCCCCAGCATTTT. As protein: CASSLERENQPQHF.

The rearrangement links TRBV7-6 to TRBJ1-6; no firm D call. V was clipped by 1 base and J by 8 bases, with 6 bases between them. The CDR3 sequence is 13 residues long. Germline CDR1 SGHVS, CDR2 FNYEAQ. The CDR3 DNA reads as TGTGCCAGCAGCTTAGTGGAGGATTCACCCCTCCACTTT. This translates into CASSLVEDSPLHF.

This chain joins TRBV2 and TRBJ1-4, with 10 nucleotides matching TRBD1. Germline V gene sequence: CDR1 SNHLY, CDR2 FYNNEI. Unmatched junction bases numbered 2, after V lost 5 bases and J lost 5 bases. This CDR3 is 14 amino acids long. CDR3 DNA sequence: TGTGCCAGCAGTCAGGACAGGGGGAATGAAAAACTGTTTTTT. Amino acid sequence: CASSQDRGNEKLFF.

V usage is TRBV9 and J usage is TRBJ1-4; D is unclear. The CDR3 totals 12 residues. CDR1 and CDR2 from the germline V gene are SGDLS and YYNGEE. The V gene lost 4 bases and the J gene lost 5 bases, with 6 bases spanning the gap. The CDR3 bases are TGTGCCAGCAGCCGTGGGAATGAAAAACTGTTTTTT. Translated, it gives CASSRGNEKLFF.

This clone was found once. Written as DNA, the CDR3 is TGTGCCAGCAGCGTAGACCTCACAGGGGGCGAGGACTATGGCTACACCTTC. Residues: CASSVDLTGGEDYGYTF. The rearrangement links TRBV9 to TRBJ1-2, with 9 bases matching TRBD1. Trimming cost V 0 bases and J 3 bases; bases outside gene matches: 9. Looked up from germline, CDR1 is SGDLS and CDR2 is YYNGEE. The CDR3 loop spans 17 amino acids.

The V and J genes are TRBV4-1 and TRBJ1-3, with TRBD1 identical over 7 bases. The CDR3 is made up of 14 amino acids. Looked up from germline, CDR1 is MGHRA and CDR2 is YSYEKL. After removal of 5 bases from V and 1 base from J, the junction contained 2 bases not matched to a gene. DNA of the CDR3: TGCGCCAGCAGCGCGGGACAGTCTGGAAACACCATATATTTT. Its protein is CASSAGQSGNTIYF.

V gene TRBV27 combines with J gene TRBJ2-1, with D perhaps matching TRBD2 (7 bases). The CDR3 covers 16 residues. CDR1 is MNHEY, CDR2 SMNVEV, per germline (reference sequence). With 6 bases removed from V and 10 bases from J, the gap between germline ends came to 25 bases. In nucleotides, the CDR3 is TGTGCCAGCAGCTCTCGACGGGGGGCCCCGGGGAGGGAGCAGTTCTTC. Its protein is CASSSRRGAPGREQFF.

The chain carries TRBV29-1 and TRBJ1-2; D remains ambiguous. The ends were cut back, 6 bases at V and 5 bases at J, with 10 bases in the middle. The CDR3 loop spans 11 amino acids. Germline-derived CDR1 and CDR2 are SQVTM and ANQGSEA. This CDR3 reads CSVTAFYGYTF. CDR3 in DNA: TGCAGCGTGACCGCGTTTTATGGCTACACCTTC. Looking up the rest from reference TRBV29-1 and TRBJ1-2 gives the full variable domain: SAVISQKPSRDICQRGTSLTIQCQVDSQVTMMFWYRQQPGQSLTLIATANQGSEATYESGFVIDKFPISRPNLTFSTLTVSNMSPEDSSIYLCSVTAFYGYTFGSGTRLTVV.

The chain employs TRBV2 and TRBJ1-1; unclear D gene. The CDR3 is made up of 15 amino acids. Germline V gene data show CDR1 as SNHLY and CDR2 as FYNNEI. With 5 bases removed from V and 3 bases from J, the gap between germline ends came to 16 bases. The CDR3 nucleotides are TGTGCCAGCAGTCCACCGACACCTAGGGACACTGAAGCTTTCTTT. Translation gives CASSPPTPRDTEAFF.

The rearrangement links TRBV30 to TRBJ2-7; D is tentatively TRBD1 or TRBD2 (5 bases each). V dropped 3 bases and J dropped 4 bases, with 19 bases sitting between them. CDR1 GTSNPN and CDR2 SVGIG come from the germline V gene (reference sequence). CDR3 length: 15 residues. CDR3 bases: TGTGCCTGGAGCCCTACCGGGGCCCAAGGGTACGAGCAGTACTTC. This codes for CAWSPTGAQGYEQYF.

The genes are TRBV11-2 and TRBJ1-1; possibly TRBD1 for D (5 bases). Trimming left V 5 bases short and J 4 bases short, with 17 bases between. CDR3 length: 15 amino acids. Germline V gene data show CDR1 as SGHAT and CDR2 as FQNNGV. The CDR3 DNA sequence: TGTGCCAGCAGCCTGGAGGCAGGGAGAAGCACTGAAGCTTTCTTT. Protein: CASSLEAGRSTEAFF.

This clone occurred a few times. V and J are TRBV3-1 (or the pseudogene TRBV3-2) and TRBJ2-5, with no clear D. CDR3 size: 10 residues. The germline V and J ends were trimmed by 0 bases and 7 bases, with 0 bases remaining between them. The germline CDR1 and CDR2 sequences are LGHDT and YNNKEL (reference sequence). This CDR3 is CASSQETQYF. Written as DNA, the CDR3 is TGTGCCAGCAGCCAAGAGACCCAGTACTTC.

This clone was observed once. This chain connects TRBV5-4 to TRBJ1-1, with D possibly being TRBD1 (5 bases). The germline V gene has CDR1 SGHNT and CDR2 YYREEE (reference sequence). The CDR3 length is 13 residues. Trimming took off 4 bases at V and 1 base at J, with 8 bases between the two ends. As DNA, the CDR3 is TGTGCCAGCAGCGCTGACAGGAACACTGAAGCTTTCTTT. This gives the protein CASSADRNTEAFF.

The chain carries TRBV5-1 and TRBJ1-1; 10 nucleotides match TRBD1. With V trimmed by 6 bases and J by 8 bases, 16 bases remained unmatched. The CDR3 contains 16 residues. The germline V gene has CDR1 SGHRS and CDR2 YFSETQ. The CDR3 region is CASNYQRPDRGSEAFF. The CDR3 bases are TGCGCCAGCAACTATCAAAGGCCGGACAGGGGGTCCGAAGCTTTCTTT.

The J gene is TRBJ2-4, the V gene TRBV5-1; the match to TRBD1 covers 8 bases. V was pared by 0 bases and J by 0 bases, with 2 bases of the junction left unmatched. Germline V lookup: CDR1 SGHRS, CDR2 YFSETQ. CDR3 length equals 16 residues. The CDR3 nucleotides are TGCGCCAGCAGCTTGGTTGGACAGGGAGCCAAAAACATTCAGTACTTC. This codes for CASSLVGQGAKNIQYF.

This clone occurred once. The chain uses TRBV20-1 and TRBJ1-3, with D tentatively TRBD1 (6 bases). Germline V gives CDR1 DFQATT, CDR2 SNEGSKA (reference sequence). V was pared by 3 bases and J by 4 bases, with 16 bases between. The CDR3 loop spans 15 amino acids. The CDR3 coding sequence is TGCAGTGCTAGTATCCCAGGGGCTCCCGGAAACACCATATATTTT. This sequence encodes CSASIPGAPGNTIYF.

This chain uses TRBV6-5 with TRBJ1-5; 7 bases match TRBD1. The germline V gene has CDR1 MNHEY and CDR2 SVGAGI. This CDR3 region has 15 residues. The ends lost 6 bases at V and 0 bases at J; junction bases unmatched: 5. Here the CDR3 reads CASRMGQYSNQPQHF. Here the CDR3 DNA reads TGTGCCAGCAGGATGGGACAGTATAGCAATCAGCCCCAGCATTTT.

V and J are TRBV19 and TRBJ1-4; 8 bases fit TRBD1. Germline V CDR1 and CDR2: LNHDA, SQIVND (reference sequence). The CDR3 length is 15 residues. The junction had 2 bases not matched to a gene; V was cut back by 4 bases and J by 1 base. CDR3 in amino acids: CASSKGQGTNEKLFF. DNA of the CDR3: TGTGCCAGTAGTAAAGGACAGGGAACTAATGAAAAACTGTTTTTT.

The genes are TRBV28 and TRBJ1-5; D is ambiguous. V lost 8 bases and J lost 0, with 17 bases in between. CDR1 is MDHEN, CDR2 SYDVKM, per germline. CDR3 size: 16 residues. This chain's CDR3 is CASPPSGIHSNQPQHF. Here the CDR3 DNA reads TGTGCCAGCCCACCCTCGGGTATTCATAGCAATCAGCCCCAGCATTTT.

The chain employs TRBV30 and TRBJ1-1; possible D gene TRBD1, 5 bases. V shed 5 bases and J shed 5 bases, with 12 bases lying between them. This CDR3 comprises 12 residues. Germline V CDR1 and CDR2: GTSNPN, SVGIG (reference sequence). The CDR3 is CAWGGLGTEAFF. In DNA form, the CDR3 reads TGTGCCTGGGGGGGGTTAGGGACTGAAGCTTTCTTT.

V usage is TRBV24-1 and J usage is TRBJ2-1, with TRBD2 as a possible D gene (6 bases). Per the germline V gene, CDR1 is KGHDR and CDR2 is SFDVKD. CDR3 length: 14 amino acids. V lost 3 bases and J lost 14, with 19 bases in between. The CDR3 DNA sequence: TGTGCCACCAGTGATCCCCACGAGAGGCGGGGAGAGTTCTTC. Protein: CATSDPHERRGEFF.

This chain uses TRBV29-1 with TRBJ1-1; no clear D. Between the trimmed V and J ends, which lost 3 bases and 4 bases, there was a span of 12 bases. Germline CDR1 reads SQVTM; CDR2 reads ANQGSEA. This CDR3 is built from 13 residues. CDR3 amino acids: CSVDPGFGTEAFF. The CDR3 DNA sequence: TGCAGCGTTGACCCTGGGTTTGGCACTGAAGCTTTCTTT. The complete variable domain, with remaining parts taken from reference TRBV29-1 and TRBJ1-1, reads SAVISQKPSRDICQRGTSLTIQCQVDSQVTMMFWYRQQPGQSLTLIATANQGSEATYESGFVIDKFPISRPNLTFSTLTVSNMSPEDSSIYLCSVDPGFGTEAFFGQGTRLTVV.

A few counts support this clone. This rearrangement joins TRBV7-9 to TRBJ1-4, with a weak D call TRBD1 (5 bases). The CDR3 runs to 17 residues. From germline, CDR1 is SEHNR and CDR2 FQNEAQ (reference sequence). V was clipped by 5 bases and J by 6 bases, with 22 bases between them. The CDR3 sequence is CASSRNRDSTWDEKLFF. The CDR3 DNA reads as TGTGCCAGCAGCCGAAACCGGGACTCAACATGGGATGAAAAACTGTTTTTT.

V gene TRBV6-6 combines with J gene TRBJ2-2, with D possibly being TRBD1 (6 bases). Looked up from germline, CDR1 is MNHNY and CDR2 is SVGAGI (reference sequence). V gave up 10 bases and J gave up 4 bases, with 19 bases separating them. The CDR3 spans 15 residues. The DNA for the CDR3 is TGTGCCACCAAGGGGACATTCTTCGGCACCGGGGAGCTGTTTTTT. It translates to CATKGTFFGTGELFF.